This is a list of T cell receptor beta chains from one sample in a study of blood T cell repertoires in COVID-19. Measured with immunoSEQ multiplex PCR; TCRdb has only the in-frame clones, and not every one. There are some 74,000 clones in the sample; roughly 87% occur only once, and around 6.7% lies in the top ten. Sequencing was done on a sample of peripheral blood. The receptors originated from a man in his fifties or sixties with active COVID-19. Both conserved end residues are part of each CDR3. The D gene is left open where the match is weak. For some rows the clone size is stated as once, few or many, or as a class when expanded; others skip it.

j_call	d_call	clone_size	v_call	cdr3_aa	cdr3_nt
TRBJ1-3	.	.	TRBV5-6	CASSLGASRPGNTIYF	TGTGCCAGCAGCTTAGGAGCTTCCCGTCCTGGAAACACCATATATTTT
TRBJ1-5	TRBD1	.	TRBV28	CASSLWRTGDSNQPQHF	TGTGCCAGCAGTTTATGGAGGACAGGGGATAGCAATCAGCCCCAGCATTTT
TRBJ2-7	TRBD1	.	TRBV27	CASSPAGQGAYEQYF	TGTGCCAGCAGTCCAGCGGGACAGGGGGCCTACGAGCAGTACTTC
TRBJ1-2	.	.	TRBV6-5	CASSFREERGYTF	TGTGCCAGCAGTTTCAGGGAAGAACGTGGCTACACCTTC
TRBJ1-6	TRBD1	once	TRBV27	CASTRDRDNSPLHF	TGTGCCAGCACCCGGGACAGGGATAATTCACCCCTCCACTTT
TRBJ2-1	TRBD2	.	TRBV5-6	CASSFPSGTYNEQFF	TGTGCCAGCAGCTTTCCTAGCGGTACCTACAATGAGCAGTTCTTC
TRBJ2-3	.	.	TRBV6-2/TRBV6-3	CASSYSGARTQYF	TGTGCCAGCAGTTACTCGGGCGCTCGTACGCAGTATTTT
TRBJ1-5	.	.	TRBV6-1	CASSEFRAGGNQPQHF	TGTGCCAGCAGTGAATTCAGGGCAGGGGGCAATCAGCCCCAGCATTTT
TRBJ2-7	.	.	TRBV5-1	CASSPLTAYEQYF	TGCGCCAGCAGCCCCTTGACAGCCTACGAGCAGTACTTC
TRBJ2-3	.	.	TRBV6-2/TRBV6-3	CASSYSRESRTDTQYF	TGTGCCAGCAGTTACTCGAGGGAGAGCAGGACAGATACGCAGTATTTT
TRBJ1-1	.	.	TRBV5-1	CASSPGIGQYTEAFF	TGCGCCAGCAGCCCAGGAATAGGACAGTACACTGAAGCTTTCTTT
TRBJ2-2	TRBD2	.	TRBV28	CASSLDAGTSGNTGELFF	TGTGCCAGCAGTTTGGATGCCGGGACTAGCGGAAACACCGGGGAGCTGTTTTTT
TRBJ1-3	.	.	TRBV2	CASRIGYSAPTHSGNTIYF	TGTGCCAGCAGAATCGGCTATAGCGCCCCAACCCACTCTGGAAACACCATATATTTT
TRBJ2-7	TRBD2	.	TRBV5-1	CASSLVLAGAGVSYEQYF	TGCGCCAGCAGCTTGGTGTTAGCGGGGGCCGGTGTTTCCTACGAGCAGTACTTC
TRBJ1-1	.	.	TRBV5-1	CASSLDSGHTNTEAFF	TGCGCCAGCAGCTTGGACTCGGGACACACGAACACTGAAGCTTTCTTT
TRBJ2-7	TRBD2	.	TRBV11-2	CASSPRRTSGYEQYF	TGTGCCAGCAGCCCCCGCCGGACTAGCGGCTACGAGCAGTACTTC
TRBJ2-1	.	.	TRBV3-1/TRBV3-2	CASSQGDRATYNEQFF	TGTGCCAGCAGCCAGGGAGACCGGGCTACCTACAATGAGCAGTTCTTC
TRBJ2-7	TRBD2	.	TRBV9	CASSVTGTSGSFGYEQYF	TGTGCCAGCAGCGTGACCGGGACTAGCGGGAGTTTTGGCTACGAGCAGTACTTC
TRBJ1-1	TRBD1	.	TRBV7-9	CASSSRTGIGTEAFF	TGTGCCAGCAGCTCGAGGACAGGGATAGGCACTGAAGCTTTCTTT
TRBJ1-2	.	.	TRBV6-6	CASSYSGQILYGYTF	TGTGCCAGCAGTTACTCCGGACAAATCCTCTATGGCTACACCTTC
TRBJ1-5	TRBD1	.	TRBV6-5	CASRRLQGVQPQHF	TGTGCCAGCAGGCGTCTTCAGGGGGTTCAGCCCCAGCATTTT
TRBJ2-1	TRBD2	.	TRBV4-1	CASSQPLAGDPYNEQFF	TGCGCCAGCAGCCAGCCCTTAGCGGGAGATCCTTACAATGAGCAGTTCTTC
TRBJ1-2	.	.	TRBV6-2/TRBV6-3	CASSYGRQYGYTF	TGTGCCAGCAGTTACGGTCGCCAGTATGGCTACACCTTC
TRBJ1-3	.	.	TRBV7-2	CASSLVYLGEGNTIYF	TGTGCCAGCAGCTTAGTGTATTTAGGGGAAGGAAACACCATATATTTT
TRBJ2-7	TRBD2	.	TRBV5-5	CASSFWVTSGTYEQYF	TGTGCCAGCAGCTTTTGGGTGACTAGCGGAACCTACGAGCAGTACTTC
TRBJ1-2	TRBD1	.	TRBV6-5	CASTPDRGYGYGYTF	TGTGCCAGCACCCCAGACAGGGGGTATGGCTATGGCTACACCTTC
TRBJ2-2	TRBD2	.	TRBV5-4	CASSLAGGDTGELFF	TGTGCCAGCAGCTTGGCCGGGGGGGACACCGGGGAGCTGTTTTTT
TRBJ2-1	TRBD2	.	TRBV4-2	CASSQDSGRADNEQFF	TGTGCCAGCAGCCAAGATAGCGGGAGGGCCGACAATGAGCAGTTCTTC
TRBJ2-5	.	.	TRBV7-9	CASSLVIQGWGETQYF	TGTGCCAGCAGCTTAGTGATACAGGGCTGGGGAGAGACCCAGTACTTC
TRBJ2-5	TRBD1	.	TRBV13	CASSSLLDRGGLQETQYF	TGTGCCAGCAGCTCCCTCCTTGACAGGGGAGGACTCCAAGAGACCCAGTACTTC
TRBJ2-7	.	.	TRBV27	CASSLSGETIQYF	TGTGCCAGCAGTTTATCGGGAGAGACGATTCAGTACTTC
TRBJ1-2	.	.	TRBV5-6	CASSRREVYGYTF	TGTGCCAGCAGCCGACGGGAGGTCTATGGCTACACCTTC